The 17 T cell receptor beta chains below all came from one sample that was sequenced in a study of T cells in Graves' hyperthyroidism and ophthalmopathy. Amplified TCR beta CDR3 regions came from RNA transcripts. First-round RT-PCR with HTBI primers amplified the TCR CDR3 region. TCRdb reanalysed the multiplex PCR reads using MiXCR and keeps one entry per CDR3 protein. The sample has over 650,000 distinct CDR3 sequences, 45% seen once. The sample taken for sequencing was peripheral blood or thyroid tissue (not recorded which). The receptors shown here come from an adult man with Graves' disease, either hyperthyroidism or ophthalmopathy (not recorded which).

Regarding this clonotype: Just one base apart from a much larger clone, this may be a read error. The chain carries TRBV29-1 and TRBJ1-2, with 7 nucleotides matching TRBD1. The CDR3 consists of 12 residues. Germline V gene sequence: CDR1 SQVTM, CDR2 ANQGSEA. CDR3 residues: CGVSGQAKGYTF. DNA for the CDR3: TGCGGCGTTTCCGGACAGGCGAAAGGCTACACCTTC.

The V gene is TRBV5-1, the J gene TRBJ1-1, with D possibly matching TRBD1 (5 bases). V was cut by 0 bases and J by 3 bases, with 12 bases left in between. Germline CDR1 and CDR2: SGHRS and YFSETQ. The CDR3 is 15 amino acids. In nucleotides, the CDR3 is TGCGCCAGCAGCTTGGCCTACGGGGGTGACACTGAAGCTTTCTTT. Translation: CASSLAYGGDTEAFF. The full variable domain, in which reference TRBV5-1 and TRBJ1-1 provide the parts outside the CDR3, is KAGVTQTPRYLIKTRGQQVTLSCSPISGHRSVSWYQQTPGQGLQFLFEYFSETQRNKGNFPGRFSGRQFSNSRSEMNVSTLELGDSALYLCASSLAYGGDTEAFFGQGTRLTVV.

In the case of this clonotype: Just one base apart from a much larger clone, this may be a read error. The chain couples TRBV19 to TRBJ1-5, with D unresolved. Germline V lookup: CDR1 LNHDA, CDR2 SQIVND (reference sequence). Trimming removed 3 bases at V and 6 bases at J, with 6 bases between. The CDR3 covers 12 residues. As DNA, the CDR3 is TGTGCCAGTAGTATGATAGGTCAGCCCCAGCATTTT. Amino acids: CASSMIGQPQHF. The full variable domain, rest sourced from reference TRBV19 and TRBJ1-5, is DGGITQSPKYLFRKEGQNVTLSCEQNLNHDAMYWYRQDPGQGLRLIYYSQIVNDFQKGDIAEGYSVSREKKESFPLTVTSAQKNPTAFYLCASSMIGQPQHFGDGTRLSIL.

This clonotype was seen many times. This chain uses TRBV7-3 with TRBJ2-6; D not resolved. With 5 bases removed from V and 0 bases from J, the gap between germline ends came to 8 bases. This CDR3 spans 15 amino acids. CDR1 is SGHTA and CDR2 is FQGTGA in the germline V gene. The DNA for the CDR3 is TGTGCCAGCAGCAATTCGGGCTCTGGGGCCAACGTCCTGACTTTC. Protein sequence: CASSNSGSGANVLTF.

Written as DNA, the CDR3 is TGTGCCAGCAGCTTAGATCTTCAGCTCCAAGAGACCCAGTACTTC. Encoded protein: CASSLDLQLQETQYF. This chain links TRBV11-2 with TRBJ2-5; D remains unclear. Germline V gene lookup returns CDR1 SGHAT and CDR2 FQNNGV. This CDR3 has 15 residues. V lost 0 bases to trimming and J lost 1 base, with 9 bases between them.

The table lists this clonotype with a few counts. The gene calls are TRBV6-1 and TRBJ1-1, with a possible D match to TRBD1 (5 bases). The CDR3 length is 15 residues. Germline assignment: CDR1 MNHNS and CDR2 SASEGT. The V end was cut by 6 bases, the J end by 4 bases, with 18 bases between. CDR3 nucleotide sequence: TGTGCCAGCAGCGCTGCGACAGTTCGGGGCACTGAAGCTTTCTTT. This encodes CASSAATVRGTEAFF.

The chain is built from TRBV6-1 and TRBJ2-5, with 7 bases fitting TRBD1. V gave up 1 base and J gave up 5 bases; unmatched junction bases: 4. Germline CDR1 and CDR2: MNHNS and SASEGT. The CDR3 has 14 amino acids. The CDR3 protein is CASSEGQGLETQYF. CDR3 bases: TGTGCCAGCAGTGAAGGACAGGGTTTGGAGACCCAGTACTTC.

The V and J genes are TRBV10-3 and TRBJ1-3; 10 bases fit TRBD1. V shed 2 bases and J 7 bases; nucleotides not matched to a gene: 5. Germline loops: CDR1 ENHRY, CDR2 SYGVKD. The CDR3 is made up of 15 amino acids. For the CDR3, the DNA is TGTGCCATCAGTGAGCCGAAGGACAGGGGGAACACCATATATTTT. Protein sequence: CAISEPKDRGNTIYF.

Remarks on this clonotype: With a much larger clone just one base away, this may be a read error. The genes are TRBV19 and TRBJ1-6; 9 bases are shared with TRBD1. The germline gives CDR1 LNHDA, CDR2 SQIVND (reference sequence). The CDR3 is 15 amino acids. The CDR3 region has the DNA TGTGCCAGTGGTATAAATGGACAGGGGAATTCACCCCTCCACTTT. This translates into CASGINGQGNSPLHF.

The chain employs TRBV2 and TRBJ1-5; D not certain. Germline CDR1 SNHLY, CDR2 FYNNEI. V gave up 4 bases and J gave up 3 bases, with 10 bases separating them. The CDR3 spans 14 residues. The CDR3 here is CASSVLTANQPQHF. CDR3 nucleotide sequence: TGTGCCAGCAGTGTTTTAACAGCCAATCAGCCCCAGCATTTT.

The chain carries TRBV5-1 and TRBJ1-1, with TRBD1 matching over 8 bases. V gave up 3 bases and J gave up 4 bases; unmatched junction bases: 5. This CDR3 is 14 amino acids long. Germline V lookup: CDR1 SGHRS, CDR2 YFSETQ. CDR3 loop: CASSSPGGVTEAFF. The CDR3 DNA reads TGCGCCAGCAGCTCTCCAGGGGGCGTCACTGAAGCTTTCTTT. Full variable domain (rest looked up from reference TRBV5-1 and TRBJ1-1): KAGVTQTPRYLIKTRGQQVTLSCSPISGHRSVSWYQQTPGQGLQFLFEYFSETQRNKGNFPGRFSGRQFSNSRSEMNVSTLELGDSALYLCASSSPGGVTEAFFGQGTRLTVV.

This clonotype was picked up a small number of times. The chain couples TRBV10-3 to TRBJ1-2; weak D call: TRBD1 (6 bases). The CDR3 runs to 18 residues. V shed 0 bases and J shed 6 bases, with 23 bases lying between them. Germline CDR1 and CDR2: ENHRY and SYGVKD. This CDR3 reads CAISESNAGTYGFHGYTF. As DNA, the CDR3 is TGTGCCATCAGTGAGTCCAACGCCGGGACATACGGTTTTCATGGCTACACCTTC.

This clonotype was seen a handful of times. CDR3 sequence reads: CASSLDHGTNYGYTF. The CDR3, as DNA: TGTGCCAGCAGCTTAGATCACGGAACTAACTATGGCTACACCTTC. The chain combines TRBV7-9 with TRBJ1-2; unclear D gene. V shed 1 base and J shed 0 bases, with 9 bases lying between them. Germline values: CDR1 SEHNR, CDR2 FQNEAQ (reference sequence). This CDR3 contains 15 residues.

The gene calls are TRBV5-8 and TRBJ2-7; 8 bases match TRBD1. This CDR3 comprises 14 residues. Per the germline V gene, CDR1 is SGHTS and CDR2 is YDEGEE. V was pared by 4 bases and J by 2 bases, with 5 bases of the junction left unmatched. The CDR3 sequence: CASSTTGATYEQYF. The CDR3 DNA reads TGTGCCAGCAGCACGACAGGGGCTACCTACGAGCAGTACTTC.

There are a few counts of this clonotype. V and J are TRBV12-3 or TRBV12-4 and TRBJ1-2; no firm D call. CDR3 length: 11 residues. V shed 6 bases and J shed 5 bases, with 7 bases lying between them. The DNA of the CDR3 is TGTGCCAGCAGCTCCTGGTATGGCTACACCTTC. Its protein product is CASSSWYGYTF.

This clonotype was detected a few times. V is TRBV7-9 and J is TRBJ1-6; 9 nucleotides match TRBD1. The CDR3 runs to 15 residues. In germline, CDR1 is SEHNR, CDR2 FQNEAQ (reference sequence). The V and J ends lost 2 bases and 7 bases, in that order; junction bases with no gene match: 3. The CDR3 DNA follows: TGTGCCAGCAGCTTACCGGGACAGGGAAATTCACCCCTCCACTTT. The encoded protein is CASSLPGQGNSPLHF.

This rearrangement joins TRBV19 to TRBJ1-2; TRBD1 is a possible D gene (6 bases). The V end lost 5 bases, the J end lost 4 bases, and 14 bases lay between the germline ends. Germline loops: CDR1 LNHDA, CDR2 SQIVND (reference sequence). The length of the CDR3 is 14 residues. The CDR3 nucleotides read TGTGCCAGTAGTTCAACGGACAGATTCTATGGCTACACCTTC. Amino acids: CASSSTDRFYGYTF.